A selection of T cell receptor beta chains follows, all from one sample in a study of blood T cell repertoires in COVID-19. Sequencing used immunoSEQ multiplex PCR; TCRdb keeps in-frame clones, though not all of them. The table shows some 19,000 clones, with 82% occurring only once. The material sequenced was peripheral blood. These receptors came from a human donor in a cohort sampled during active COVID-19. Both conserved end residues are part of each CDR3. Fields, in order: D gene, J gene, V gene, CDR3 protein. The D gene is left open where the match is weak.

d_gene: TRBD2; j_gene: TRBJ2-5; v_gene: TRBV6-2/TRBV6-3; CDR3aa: CASSYSRSGSSQETQYF
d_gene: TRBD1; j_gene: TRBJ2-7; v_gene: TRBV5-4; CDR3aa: CASSLGGGGNEQYF
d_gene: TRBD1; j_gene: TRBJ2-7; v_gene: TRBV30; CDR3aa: CAWSGGTGKHEQYF
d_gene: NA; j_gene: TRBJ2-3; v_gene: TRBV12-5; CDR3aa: CASGLKATDTQYF
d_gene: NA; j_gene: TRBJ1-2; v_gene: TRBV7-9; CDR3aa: CASSSIQGGYTF
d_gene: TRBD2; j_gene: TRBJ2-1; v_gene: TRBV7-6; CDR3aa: CASSLDSTSLNRQFF
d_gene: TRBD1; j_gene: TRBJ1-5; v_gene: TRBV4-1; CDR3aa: CASSLDPGTGSNQPQHF
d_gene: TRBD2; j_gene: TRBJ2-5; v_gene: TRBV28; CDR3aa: CASGFSGSETQYF
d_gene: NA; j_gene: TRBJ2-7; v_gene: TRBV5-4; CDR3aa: CASSSQFREPSRQYF
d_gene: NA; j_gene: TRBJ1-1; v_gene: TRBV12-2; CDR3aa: CASRLDFLSANQGILDTEAFF
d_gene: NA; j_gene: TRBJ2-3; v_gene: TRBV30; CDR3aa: CAWSQGAVTDTQYF
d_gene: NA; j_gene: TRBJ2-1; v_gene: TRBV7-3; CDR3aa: CASSLGRDFYNEQFF
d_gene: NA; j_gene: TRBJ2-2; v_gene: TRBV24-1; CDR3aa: CATSDFRDTGELFF
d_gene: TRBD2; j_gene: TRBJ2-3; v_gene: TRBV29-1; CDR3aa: CSVGLAGGQGTQYF
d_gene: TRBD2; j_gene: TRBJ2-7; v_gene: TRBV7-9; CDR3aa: CASSSGLAGGIYEQYF
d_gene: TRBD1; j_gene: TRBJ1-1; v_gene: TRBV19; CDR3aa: CASSTPEDRGWDTEAFF
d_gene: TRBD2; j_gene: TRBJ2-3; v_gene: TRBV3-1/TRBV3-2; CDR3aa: CASSQEVAGGVVDTQYF
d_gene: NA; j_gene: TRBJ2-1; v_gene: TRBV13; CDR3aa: CASSLDLSSYNEQFF
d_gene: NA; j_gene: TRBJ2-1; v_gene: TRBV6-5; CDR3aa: CASTLSSAYNEQFF
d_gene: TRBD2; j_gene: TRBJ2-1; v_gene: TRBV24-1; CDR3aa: CATSDISGSSYNEQFF
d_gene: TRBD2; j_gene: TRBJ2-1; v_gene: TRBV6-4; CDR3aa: CASSDYSGSHNEQFF
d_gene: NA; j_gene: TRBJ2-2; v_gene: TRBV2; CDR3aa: CASSTGNTGELFF
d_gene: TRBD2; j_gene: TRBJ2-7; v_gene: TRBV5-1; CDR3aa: CASSPSTSGPREQYF
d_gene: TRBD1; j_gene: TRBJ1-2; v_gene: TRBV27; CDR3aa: CASSSMGQGLGYTF
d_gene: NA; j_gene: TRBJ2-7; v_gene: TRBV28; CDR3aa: CASSPDSASEQYF
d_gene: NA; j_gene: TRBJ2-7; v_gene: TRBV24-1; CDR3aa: CATSEAGLGEQYF
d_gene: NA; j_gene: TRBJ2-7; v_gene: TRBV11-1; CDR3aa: CASSPLNRYEQYF
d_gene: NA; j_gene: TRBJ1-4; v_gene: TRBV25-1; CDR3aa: CASSGTDPTTYNEKLFF
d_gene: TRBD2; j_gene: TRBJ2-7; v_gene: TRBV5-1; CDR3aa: CASSLRASGTTYEQYF
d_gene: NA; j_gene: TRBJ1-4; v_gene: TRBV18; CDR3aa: CASSLFEPGTNEKLFF
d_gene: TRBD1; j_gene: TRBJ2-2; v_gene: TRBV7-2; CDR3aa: CASSQGAANTGELFF
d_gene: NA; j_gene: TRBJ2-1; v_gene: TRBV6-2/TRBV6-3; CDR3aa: CASSSRDTNEQFF
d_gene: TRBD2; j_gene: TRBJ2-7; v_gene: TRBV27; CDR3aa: CASSSRTSGRYYEQYF
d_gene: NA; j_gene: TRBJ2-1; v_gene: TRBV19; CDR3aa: CASSSVPFDEQFF
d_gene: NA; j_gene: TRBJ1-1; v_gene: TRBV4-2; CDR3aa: CASSQDPGFTEAFF
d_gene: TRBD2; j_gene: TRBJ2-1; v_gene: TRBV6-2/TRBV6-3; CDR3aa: CASSRTSGYNEQFF
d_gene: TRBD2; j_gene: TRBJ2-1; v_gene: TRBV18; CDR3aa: CASSPVGLLAGTQYNEQFF
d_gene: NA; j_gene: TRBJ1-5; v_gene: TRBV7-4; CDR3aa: CASGNKGNQPQHF
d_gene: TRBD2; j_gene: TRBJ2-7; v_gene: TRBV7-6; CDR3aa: CASSFGLAEQPYEQYF
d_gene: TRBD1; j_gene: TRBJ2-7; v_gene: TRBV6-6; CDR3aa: CASSYSTGVTYEQYF
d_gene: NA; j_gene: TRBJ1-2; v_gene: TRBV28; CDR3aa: CASSSRVRGYTF
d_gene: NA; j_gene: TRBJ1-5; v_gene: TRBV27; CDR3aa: CASGPQQPQHF
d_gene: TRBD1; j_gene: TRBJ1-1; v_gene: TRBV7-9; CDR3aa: CASSSFAQGAFEAFF
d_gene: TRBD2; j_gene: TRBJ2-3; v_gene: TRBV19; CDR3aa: CAIGLADTQYF
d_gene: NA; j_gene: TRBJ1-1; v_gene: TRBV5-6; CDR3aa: CASSLTSAEAFF
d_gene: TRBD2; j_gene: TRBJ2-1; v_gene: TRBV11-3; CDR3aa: CASSLDVTSGYNEQFF
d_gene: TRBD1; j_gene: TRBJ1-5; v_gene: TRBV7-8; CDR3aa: CASSPDPFLRQGASQPQHF
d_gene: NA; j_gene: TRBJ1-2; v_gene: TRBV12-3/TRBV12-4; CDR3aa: CASSYGGVGYTF
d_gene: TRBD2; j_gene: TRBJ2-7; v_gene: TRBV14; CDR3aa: CASSQDPRLAGRYEQYF
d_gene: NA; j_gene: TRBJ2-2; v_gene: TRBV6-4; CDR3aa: CASSDSGQGTVGELFF
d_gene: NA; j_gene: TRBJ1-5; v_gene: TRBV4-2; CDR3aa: CASSQDLGGLQPQHF
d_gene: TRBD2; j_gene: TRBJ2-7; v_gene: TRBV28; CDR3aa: CASSALAGWREQYF
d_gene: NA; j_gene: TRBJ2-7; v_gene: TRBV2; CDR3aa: CAGGSRRGGEQYF
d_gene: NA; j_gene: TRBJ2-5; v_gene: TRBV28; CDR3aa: CASSLWGGGQETQYF
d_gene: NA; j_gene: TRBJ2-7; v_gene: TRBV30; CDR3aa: CAWSVGLLYEQYF
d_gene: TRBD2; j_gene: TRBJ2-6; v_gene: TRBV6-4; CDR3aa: CASSALAEASGANVLTF
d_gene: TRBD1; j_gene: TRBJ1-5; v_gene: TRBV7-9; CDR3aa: CASSLGQGSNQPQHF
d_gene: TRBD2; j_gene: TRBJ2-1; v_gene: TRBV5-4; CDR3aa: CASSLYRTSGNNEQFF
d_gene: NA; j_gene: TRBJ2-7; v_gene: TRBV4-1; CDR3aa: CASSQDELGSSPYEQYF